Below are 24 T cell receptor beta chains sequenced from a single sample in a study of radiotherapy plus CTLA-4 blockade in lung cancer. Measured with immunoSEQ multiplex PCR; TCRdb has only the in-frame clones, and not every one. Here the sample spans approximately 97,000 clones, 83% being singletons. The specimen comprised peripheral blood, sampled from a patient treated with radiotherapy plus ipilimumab. These receptors were collected from a human donor with non-small cell lung cancer who had stable disease on radiotherapy plus ipilimumab.

This clone was found once. The CDR3 DNA reads TGTGCCAGCAGCTTAGTTGGAGCGGGAGGCCATACAGATACGCAGTATTTT. Its protein product is CASSLVGAGGHTDTQYF. The V call is TRBV7-9, the J call TRBJ2-3, with 9 bases fitting TRBD2. This CDR3 has 17 amino acids. Germline V gene lookup returns CDR1 SEHNR and CDR2 FQNEAQ (reference sequence). Trimming at V came to 1 base and at J to 3 bases, leaving 8 bases not matched to a gene.

The V gene is TRBV2, the J gene TRBJ2-7, with D tentatively TRBD1 or TRBD2 (5 bases each). The ends were cut back, 11 bases at V and 6 bases at J, with 23 bases in the middle. Germline V gene sequence: CDR1 SNHLY, CDR2 FYNNEI. This CDR3 has 14 amino acids. The CDR3 sequence is CAWKWGPFEGEQYF. For the CDR3, the DNA is TGTGCCTGGAAATGGGGACCGTTCGAAGGCGAGCAGTACTTC.

This chain links TRBV10-1 with TRBJ2-7; D gene ambiguous. Germline loops: CDR1 WNHNN, CDR2 SYGVQD (reference sequence). CDR3 length: 13 amino acids. V was clipped by 0 bases and J by 4 bases, with 7 bases between them. CDR3 sequence reads: CASSESMGYEQYF. In nucleotides, the CDR3 is TGCGCCAGCAGTGAGTCGATGGGATACGAGCAGTACTTC.

This clone showed up just once. V usage is TRBV5-8 and J usage is TRBJ1-3; 7 bases align to TRBD1. The ends lost 2 bases at V and 4 bases at J; junction bases unmatched: 6. This CDR3 has 15 residues. The germline gives CDR1 SGHTS, CDR2 YDEGEE. The CDR3: CASSLEGAPGNTIYF. In DNA form, the CDR3 reads TGTGCCAGCAGCTTAGAGGGGGCTCCCGGAAACACCATATATTTT.

As DNA, the CDR3 is TGCGCCAGCAGCTTGCAGGGGCTAGCAACTAATGAAAAACTGTTTTTT. Amino acid sequence: CASSLQGLATNEKLFF. This chain connects TRBV5-1 to TRBJ1-4; D perhaps matches TRBD1 (6 bases). Germline-derived CDR1 and CDR2 are SGHRS and YFSETQ. V was cut by 1 base and J by 0 bases, with 10 bases left in between. The CDR3 consists of 16 residues.

The J gene is TRBJ2-4, the V gene TRBV5-6; D is perhaps TRBD1 (6 bases). The V end was cut by 5 bases, the J end by 6 bases, with 18 bases between. Germline-derived CDR1 and CDR2 are SGHDT and YYEEEE. The CDR3 is 15 residues long. CDR3 bases: TGTGCCAGCAGGATCACGTCAGGGGCGGTAAACATTCAGTACTTC. It codes for CASRITSGAVNIQYF.

This sequence joins TRBV28 and TRBJ2-1; D could derive from TRBD1 or TRBD2 (5 bases each). The CDR3 totals 18 residues. The germline gives CDR1 MDHEN, CDR2 SYDVKM. V was cut by 2 bases and J by 3 bases, with 20 bases left in between. The CDR3 spells CASSLGSAGTENYNEQFF. In DNA, the CDR3 is TGTGCCAGCAGTTTAGGCTCAGCCGGGACCGAAAACTACAATGAGCAGTTCTTC.

V and J are TRBV18 and TRBJ2-2; D remains unclear. The germline V gene has CDR1 KGHSH and CDR2 LQKENI. The V end was cut by 2 bases, the J end by 6 bases, with 7 bases between. This CDR3 contains 13 residues. CDR3 sequence (DNA): TGTGCCAGCTCACCAGTAGCTCCCGGGGAGCTGTTTTTT. Protein product: CASSPVAPGELFF.

Comments on this clone: One end of the junction does not line up with germline, which may come from a read error. The chain employs TRBV7-7 and TRBJ2-7, with D perhaps being TRBD1 or TRBD2 (5 bases each). The germline V gene has CDR1 SSHAT and CDR2 FNYEAQ (reference sequence). The CDR3 loop spans 13 amino acids. The CDR3 region has the DNA TGTGCTAGCAGTTCGGGGCACGGTGGCGAGCAGTACTTC. Encoded protein: CASSSGHGGEQYF.

This clone was detected only once. The rearrangement joins TRBV7-8 to TRBJ2-4; no definite D call. The germline V and J ends were trimmed by 3 bases and 4 bases, with 13 bases remaining between them. The CDR3 sequence is 15 residues long. Germline loops: CDR1 SGHVS, CDR2 FQNEAQ. CDR3 nucleotide sequence: TGTGCCAGCAGCTTCGTTTTGACCGGTAAAAACATTCAGTACTTC. It codes for CASSFVLTGKNIQYF. Complete variable domain (other parts from reference TRBV7-8 and TRBJ2-4): GAGVSQSPRYKVAKRGQDVALRCDPISGHVSLFWYQQALGQGPEFLTYFQNEAQLDKSGLPSDRFFAERPEGSVSTLKIQRTQQEDSAVYLCASSFVLTGKNIQYFGAGTRLSVL.

V and J are TRBV5-1 and TRBJ2-7; D is perhaps TRBD2 (6 bases). Per germline, CDR1 SGHRS and CDR2 YFSETQ. The CDR3 consists of 14 residues. Between the trimmed V and J ends, which lost 1 base and 4 bases, there was a span of 12 bases. The CDR3 reads CASSLTIGGYEQYF. CDR3 DNA sequence: TGCGCCAGCAGCTTGACAATAGGAGGGTACGAGCAGTACTTC.

This rearrangement joins TRBV6-1 to TRBJ2-1, with 9 bases fitting TRBD1. This CDR3 region has 15 residues. The V and J ends lost 6 bases and 6 bases, in that order; junction bases with no gene match: 9. Germline V gene data show CDR1 as MNHNS and CDR2 as SASEGT. CDR3 loop: CASRSMTGGVNEQFF. CDR3 nucleotide sequence: TGTGCCAGCAGATCTATGACAGGGGGGGTCAATGAGCAGTTCTTC.

The J gene is TRBJ2-1, the V gene TRBV30, with 9 positions matching TRBD2. V was clipped by 2 bases and J by 6 bases; unmatched bases: 8. The CDR3 is 15 residues long. Germline values: CDR1 GTSNPN, CDR2 SVGIG (reference sequence). CDR3 amino acids: CAWSSPGLAGNEQFF. For the CDR3, the DNA is TGTGCCTGGAGTTCACCGGGACTAGCAGGCAATGAGCAGTTCTTC.

This chain connects TRBV5-4 to TRBJ1-2; 12 nucleotides match TRBD1. The junction had 4 bases not matched to a gene; V was cut back by 4 bases and J by 6 bases. This CDR3 has 14 amino acids. Per germline, CDR1 SGHNT and CDR2 YYREEE (reference sequence). The CDR3 DNA is TGTGCCAGCAGCCAGGGACAGGGGGCCGATGGCTACACCTTC. As protein: CASSQGQGADGYTF.

This clone was recorded once. The chain combines TRBV28 with TRBJ1-5; a possible D gene is TRBD1 (6 bases). The CDR3 is made up of 16 amino acids. Germline V gene sequence: CDR1 MDHEN, CDR2 SYDVKM. Trimming cost V 4 bases and J 1 base, with 14 bases left between them. The CDR3 loop reads CASSSPRGGSNQPQHF. As DNA, the CDR3 is TGTGCCAGCAGTTCCCCCAGGGGAGGGAGCAATCAGCCCCAGCATTTT. Full variable domain (outside the CDR3, taken from reference TRBV28 and TRBJ1-5): DVKVTQSSRYLVKRTGEKVFLECVQDMDHENMFWYRQDPGLGLRLIYFSYDVKMKEKGDIPEGYSVSREKKERFSLILESASTNQTSMYLCASSSPRGGSNQPQHFGDGTRLSIL.

The rearrangement joins TRBV27 to TRBJ2-1; 11 bases fit TRBD2. The CDR3 covers 15 residues. V dropped 5 bases and J dropped 5; count of bases not matched to a gene: 5. From germline, CDR1 is MNHEY and CDR2 SMNVEV (reference sequence). Written as DNA, the CDR3 is TGTGCCAGCAGTGTCCTAGCGGGAGGCGACAATGAGCAGTTCTTC. Encoded protein: CASSVLAGGDNEQFF.

This clone has just a few counts. The rearrangement links TRBV30 to TRBJ2-2; the match to TRBD1 covers 7 bases. There are 17 residues in the CDR3. J was trimmed by 2 bases and V by 4 bases; bases with no gene match: 13. Looked up from germline, CDR1 is GTSNPN and CDR2 is SVGIG (reference sequence). The CDR3 here is CAWKKGAVDVNTGELFF. In DNA form, the CDR3 reads TGTGCCTGGAAGAAGGGGGCGGTCGATGTCAACACCGGGGAGCTGTTTTTT.

V usage is TRBV7-6 and J usage is TRBJ2-2, with D maybe TRBD2 (6 bases). V shed 5 bases and J shed 2 bases, with 18 bases lying between them. CDR3 length equals 17 residues. CDR1 is SGHVS and CDR2 is FNYEAQ in the germline V gene. CDR3 DNA: TGTGCCAGCAGCCTCCGGGGGTTGACGGAAAACACCGGGGAGCTGTTTTTT. This gives the protein CASSLRGLTENTGELFF.

The rearrangement links TRBV11-3 to TRBJ1-1; no definite D call. V dropped 5 bases and J dropped 3 bases, with 10 bases sitting between them. There are 13 residues in the CDR3. From germline, CDR1 is SGHNT and CDR2 YENEEA. The CDR3 reads CASSAYRDTEAFF. The DNA of the CDR3 is TGTGCCAGCAGCGCCTACCGGGACACTGAAGCTTTCTTT.

The chain is built from TRBV18 and TRBJ2-3, with TRBD2 identical over 10 bases. Germline CDR1 is KGHSH and CDR2 is LQKENI. This CDR3 comprises 17 residues. V lost 1 base, J lost 0 bases, and 4 bases stayed unmatched. CDR3: CASSPLAGGLSTDTQYF. The CDR3 bases are TGTGCCAGCTCACCACTAGCGGGAGGACTTAGCACAGATACGCAGTATTTT. The full variable domain, with the rest looked up from reference TRBV18 and TRBJ2-3, is NAGVMQNPRHLVRRRGQEARLRCSPMKGHSHVYWYRQLPEEGLKFMVYLQKENIIDESGMPKERFSAEFPKEGPSILRIQQVVRGDSAAYFCASSPLAGGLSTDTQYFGPGTRLTVL.

The chain combines TRBV5-5 with TRBJ1-3; D unclear. The CDR3 runs 16 residues. Germline CDR1 is SGHKS and CDR2 is YYEKEE (reference sequence). Trimming shortened V by 5 bases and J by 2 bases, and 17 bases separated the two germline ends. The CDR3 DNA reads TGTGCCAGCAGTTCGGGCCCCCGGGCGACTGGAAACACCATATATTTT. Translated, it gives CASSSGPRATGNTIYF. The whole variable domain, remainder taken from reference TRBV5-5 and TRBJ1-3, is DAGVTQSPTHLIKTRGQQVTLRCSPISGHKSVSWYQQVLGQGPQFIFQYYEKEERGRGNFPDRFSARQFPNYSSELNVNALLLGDSALYLCASSSGPRATGNTIYFGEGSWLTVV.

The gene calls are TRBV19 and TRBJ2-7; 11 nucleotides line up with TRBD2. Trimming cost V 5 bases and J 3 bases; bases outside gene matches: 15. CDR3 size: 18 residues. Germline CDR1 and CDR2: LNHDA and SQIVND (reference sequence). The CDR3 loop reads CASSLLAGGPQRLYEQYF. As DNA, the CDR3 is TGTGCCAGTAGTCTCCTAGCGGGGGGACCTCAGAGACTCTACGAGCAGTACTTC.

The V call is TRBV28, the J call TRBJ2-7; 13 bases match TRBD2. The CDR3 consists of 14 residues. In germline, CDR1 is MDHEN, CDR2 SYDVKM. Germline trimming cut 5 bases from V and 7 bases from J; bases unmatched to any gene: 5. The CDR3 DNA sequence: TGTGCCAGCAGTCCAGGACTAGCGGGAGTGGAGCAGTACTTC. Its translation is CASSPGLAGVEQYF.

V gene TRBV15 combines with J gene TRBJ2-4; D is uncertain. The CDR3 has 11 residues. Germline V gene sequence: CDR1 LNHNV, CDR2 YYDKDF (reference sequence). V was cut by 8 bases and J by 7 bases, with 9 bases left in between. The CDR3 here is CATGLVNIQYF. As DNA, the CDR3 is TGTGCCACCGGTTTGGTTAACATTCAGTACTTC.